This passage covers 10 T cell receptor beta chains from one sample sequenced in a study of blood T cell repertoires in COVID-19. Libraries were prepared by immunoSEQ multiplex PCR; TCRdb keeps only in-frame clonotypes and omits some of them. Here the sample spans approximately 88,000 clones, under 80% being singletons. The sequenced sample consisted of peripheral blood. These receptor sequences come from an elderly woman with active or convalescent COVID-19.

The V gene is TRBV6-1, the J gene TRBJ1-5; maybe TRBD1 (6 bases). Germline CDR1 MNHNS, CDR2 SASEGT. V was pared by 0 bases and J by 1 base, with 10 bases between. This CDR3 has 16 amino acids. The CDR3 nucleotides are TGTGCCAGCAGTGAAGCCGATGACAGGAGCAATCAGCCCCAGCATTTT. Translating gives CASSEADDRSNQPQHF.

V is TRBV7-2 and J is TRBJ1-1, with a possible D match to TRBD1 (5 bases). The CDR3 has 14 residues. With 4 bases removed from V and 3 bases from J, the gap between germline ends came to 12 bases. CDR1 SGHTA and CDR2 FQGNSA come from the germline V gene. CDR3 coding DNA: TGTGCCAGCAGCTCAAGGGGTTCGGACACTGAAGCTTTCTTT. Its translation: CASSSRGSDTEAFF.

CDR3 residues: CASSFVFGGGEDTQYF. The CDR3 DNA reads TGTGCCAGCAGCTTTGTATTCGGAGGGGGCGAAGATACGCAGTATTTT. The chain has TRBV5-6 and TRBJ2-3, with D possibly TRBD1 on 7 matching bases. Trimming removed 2 bases from V and 5 bases from J, with 18 bases in between. The CDR3 runs to 16 residues. Germline CDR1 SGHDT, CDR2 YYEEEE.

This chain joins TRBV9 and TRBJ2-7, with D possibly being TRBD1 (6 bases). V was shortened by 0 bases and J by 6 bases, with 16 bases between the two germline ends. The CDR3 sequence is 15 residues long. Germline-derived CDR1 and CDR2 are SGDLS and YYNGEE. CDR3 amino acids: CASSVEKGIGGEQYF. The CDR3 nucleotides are TGTGCCAGCAGCGTAGAAAAGGGCATAGGGGGCGAGCAGTACTTC. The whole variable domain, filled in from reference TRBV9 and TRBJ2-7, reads DSGVTQTPKHLITATGQRVTLRCSPRSGDLSVYWYQQSLDQGLQFLIQYYNGEERAKGNILERFSAQQFPDLHSELNLSSLELGDSALYFCASSVEKGIGGEQYFGPGTRLTVT.

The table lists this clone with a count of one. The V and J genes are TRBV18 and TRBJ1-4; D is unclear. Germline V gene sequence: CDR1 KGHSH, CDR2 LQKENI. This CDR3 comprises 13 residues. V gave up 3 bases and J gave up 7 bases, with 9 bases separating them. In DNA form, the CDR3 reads TGTGCCAGCTCACCGGGCGGGGTTGAAAAACTGTTTTTT. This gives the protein CASSPGGVEKLFF.

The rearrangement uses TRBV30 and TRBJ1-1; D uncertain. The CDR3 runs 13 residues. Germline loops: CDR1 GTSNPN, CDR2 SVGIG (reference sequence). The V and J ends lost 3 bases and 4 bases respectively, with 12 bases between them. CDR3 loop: CAWSYSRGTEAFF. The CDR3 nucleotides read TGTGCCTGGAGCTATTCCCGGGGCACTGAAGCTTTCTTT.

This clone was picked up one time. Here the CDR3 DNA reads TGCGCCAGCAGCCAAGGGACAGCTATCAATCAGCCCCAGCATTTT. Translation: CASSQGTAINQPQHF. V and J are TRBV4-3 and TRBJ1-5; D possibly corresponds to TRBD1 (6 bases). In germline, CDR1 is LGHNA, CDR2 YSLEER. The germline V and J ends were trimmed by 1 base and 3 bases, with 10 bases remaining between them. The CDR3 totals 15 residues.

The CDR3 loop is CASSYDSGPNSPLHF. The CDR3 region has the DNA TGTGCCAGCAGTTACGACAGCGGGCCAAATTCACCCCTCCACTTT. J is TRBJ1-6 and V is TRBV6-2 or TRBV6-3; a weak D match, TRBD1 (5 bases). Trimming shortened V by 2 bases and J by 7 bases, and 12 bases separated the two germline ends. The CDR3 has 15 residues. Looked up from germline, CDR1 is MNHEY and CDR2 is SVGEGT.

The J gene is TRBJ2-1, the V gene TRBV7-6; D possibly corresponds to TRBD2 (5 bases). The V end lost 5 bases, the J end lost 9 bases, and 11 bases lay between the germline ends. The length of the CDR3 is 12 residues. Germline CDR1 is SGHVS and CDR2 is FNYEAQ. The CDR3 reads CASSPGRGEQFF. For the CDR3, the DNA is TGTGCCAGCAGCCCAGGTCGGGGTGAGCAGTTCTTC.

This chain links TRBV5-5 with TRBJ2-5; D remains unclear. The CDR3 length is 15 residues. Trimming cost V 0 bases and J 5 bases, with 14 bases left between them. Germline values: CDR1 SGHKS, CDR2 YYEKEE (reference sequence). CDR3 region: CASSLVGGGWETQYF. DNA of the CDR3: TGTGCCAGCAGCTTGGTAGGCGGCGGATGGGAGACCCAGTACTTC.